The 9 T cell receptor beta chains in this list originate from one sample, sequenced in a study of blood T cells in healthy people across ages. A sample-barcoded 5' primer and a J-beta primer mix were used in a second PCR of roughly 6 to 11 cycles. In TCRdb, the 5' RACE reads were re-called with MiXCR into one record per CDR3 protein. The repertoire holds fewer than 800,000 distinct CDR3 sequences, with around a fifth as singletons. Specimen: blood. The receptors shown here come from a man between 65 and 79 years old in good health.

The J gene is TRBJ2-7, the V gene TRBV5-1; tentative D call: TRBD2 (5 bases). Trimming pared 2 bases from V and 3 bases from J, leaving 21 bases between. The CDR3 sequence is 17 residues long. Germline V gene data show CDR1 as SGHRS and CDR2 as YFSETQ. CDR3 sequence (DNA): TGCGCCAGCAGCTTCGGAGGAACAGAGGACCCCTTCTACGAGCAGTACTTC. It translates to CASSFGGTEDPFYEQYF.

This clonotype came up once. This chain joins TRBV20-1 and TRBJ2-1; 9 bases agree with TRBD2. This CDR3 spans 15 amino acids. Per the germline V gene, CDR1 is DFQATT and CDR2 is SNEGSKA (reference sequence). Losses at the gene ends were 1 base for V and 5 bases for J; bases not matched to a gene: 6. CDR3 nucleotides: TGCAGTGCTAGAGTAACTAGCGGGTATAACAATGAGCAGTTCTTC. Protein sequence: CSARVTSGYNNEQFF.

The J gene is TRBJ2-7, the V gene TRBV7-2; 8 bases align to TRBD2. Germline lookup yields CDR1 SGHTA and CDR2 FQGNSA. The junction had 5 bases not matched to a gene; V was cut back by 5 bases and J by 2 bases. The CDR3 sequence is 14 residues long. The CDR3 spells CASSPSGQAYEQYF. The CDR3 bases are TGTGCCAGCAGCCCTAGCGGGCAGGCCTACGAGCAGTACTTC.

This chain uses TRBV4-1 with TRBJ2-5; 8 bases are shared with TRBD2. The J call is uncertain, as TRBJ2-7 better fits the DNA end. The CDR3 extends over 15 amino acids. The germline gives CDR1 MGHRA, CDR2 YSYEKL. The CDR3 nucleotides read TGCGCCAGCAGCCAAGTACTAGCGGAGATCTACGAGCAGTACTTC. Protein: CASSQVLAEIYEQYF.

J is TRBJ2-1 and V is TRBV12-5, with a weak D call TRBD2 (6 bases). V lost 6 bases, J lost 2 bases, and 11 bases lay in between. Per the germline V gene, CDR1 is LGHNT and CDR2 is FRNRAP. CDR3 length equals 14 residues. The CDR3: CASGEGEAYNEQFF. CDR3 coding DNA: TGTGCTAGTGGAGAAGGGGAGGCCTACAATGAGCAGTTCTTC.

This clonotype was observed a few times. The V gene is TRBV5-6, the J gene TRBJ2-1, with D maybe TRBD1 (5 bases). Germline V lookup: CDR1 SGHDT, CDR2 YYEEEE. Trimming took off 0 bases at V and 4 bases at J, with 11 bases between the two ends. The CDR3 is 15 amino acids. The CDR3 is CASSLGWGSYNEQFF. The CDR3 nucleotides read TGTGCCAGCAGCTTGGGTTGGGGCTCGTACAATGAGCAGTTCTTC.

This clonotype has just a few counts. In nucleotides, the CDR3 is TGTGCCAGCAGTGATATCGAGCCCAGGGTCTATGGCTACACCTTC. It codes for CASSDIEPRVYGYTF. V is TRBV2 and J is TRBJ1-2, with a possible D match to TRBD1 (5 bases). V was shortened by 3 bases and J by 4 bases, with 15 bases between the two germline ends. This CDR3 has 15 amino acids. Germline V gene lookup returns CDR1 SNHLY and CDR2 FYNNEI.

The chain joins TRBV12-3 or TRBV12-4 to TRBJ2-3, with D maybe TRBD1 (6 bases). The CDR3 loop spans 14 amino acids. The V end was cut by 5 bases, the J end by 4 bases, with 13 bases between. CDR3 in amino acids: CASSRTVGADTQYF. The CDR3 DNA reads TGTGCCAGCAGTCGGACAGTGGGCGCAGATACGCAGTATTTT.

The sample holds a few counts of this clonotype. This sequence joins TRBV28 and TRBJ2-7; 11 bases match TRBD2. The germline gives CDR1 MDHEN, CDR2 SYDVKM. The CDR3 covers 15 residues. V was clipped by 6 bases and J by 0 bases; unmatched bases: 4. The CDR3 DNA reads as TGTGCCAGCAGGCCCGGGACTAGCGGCTCCTACGAGCAGTACTTC. Amino acid sequence: CASRPGTSGSYEQYF.